This passage covers 12 T cell receptor beta chains from one sample sequenced in a study of control samples from healthy donors and cancer patients. Some clones are missing from TCRdb's copy, which holds only in-frame ones; the method was immunoSEQ multiplex PCR. The sample carries about 140,000 clones, roughly nine tenths recorded once. Sequenced sample: blood. Receptors were obtained from a man in his late teens or twenties in good health.

The chain combines TRBV6-2 or TRBV6-3 with TRBJ1-3; D is unresolved. In germline, CDR1 is MNHEY, CDR2 SVGEGT. The CDR3 has 15 amino acids. The V end lost 2 bases, the J end lost 0 bases, and 8 bases lay between the germline ends. In nucleotides, the CDR3 is TGTGCCAGCAGTTACGCCGTACCCTCTGGAAACACCATATATTTT. It translates to CASSYAVPSGNTIYF.

This clone was seen just once. The chain combines TRBV7-8 with TRBJ1-2; 7 bases map to TRBD1. CDR1 and CDR2 from the germline V gene are SGHVS and FQNEAQ. The CDR3 loop spans 15 amino acids. Losses at the gene ends were 4 bases for V and 8 bases for J; bases not matched to a gene: 13. In DNA form, the CDR3 reads TGTGCCAGCAGCTCCACGATTGAGACAGGGAGAGGCTACACCTTC. The encoded protein is CASSSTIETGRGYTF.

This clone was picked up one time. The chain links TRBV29-1 to TRBJ1-3; 7 positions agree with TRBD1. This CDR3 region has 17 residues. With 2 bases clipped from V and 0 bases from J, the junction kept 10 bases outside the gene matches. Germline V gene lookup returns CDR1 SQVTM and CDR2 ANQGSEA. DNA for the CDR3: TGCAGCGTTGAAATCCCGACAGGGCTAAGCTCTGGAAACACCATATATTTT. Translated, it gives CSVEIPTGLSSGNTIYF. Together with reference TRBV29-1 and TRBJ1-3, the CDR3 gives the full variable domain: SAVISQKPSRDICQRGTSLTIQCQVDSQVTMMFWYRQQPGQSLTLIATANQGSEATYESGFVIDKFPISRPNLTFSTLTVSNMSPEDSSIYLCSVEIPTGLSSGNTIYFGEGSWLTVV.

This chain uses TRBV7-9 with TRBJ1-1; D is uncertain. V was clipped by 4 bases and J by 11 bases, with 11 bases between them. CDR1 is SEHNR and CDR2 is FQNEAQ in the germline V gene (reference sequence). This CDR3 contains 11 residues. CDR3 sequence (DNA): TGTGCCAGCAGCTCCCCTTTGGGGGCTTTCTTT. Translated: CASSSPLGAFF.

The chain recombines TRBV6-6 with TRBJ1-1; TRBD1 matches 8 bases. The CDR3 covers 14 residues. CDR1 is MNHNY and CDR2 is SVGAGI in the germline V gene (reference sequence). The J segment lost 7 bases and the V segment lost 2 bases, leaving 6 bases of the junction unmatched. This CDR3 is CASSYGGTGHEAFF. CDR3 coding DNA: TGTGCCAGCAGTTACGGTGGGACAGGCCATGAAGCTTTCTTT.

The rearrangement joins TRBV3-1 (or the pseudogene TRBV3-2) to TRBJ2-1; the D gene is possibly TRBD2 (6 bases). Germline CDR1 reads LGHDT; CDR2 reads YNNKEL (reference sequence). The CDR3 contains 14 residues. The ends were cut back, 0 bases at V and 6 bases at J, with 9 bases in the middle. CDR3 DNA: TGTGCCAGCAGCCAAGATGTGGGGGGCAATGAGCAGTTCTTC. Encoded protein: CASSQDVGGNEQFF.

This chain links TRBV11-2 with TRBJ2-3; D uncertain. CDR1 and CDR2 from the germline V gene are SGHAT and FQNNGV. Trimming took 0 bases from V and 4 from J, leaving 17 bases between them. The CDR3 is 17 residues long. Here the CDR3 reads CASSLDDFGLSADTQYF. The CDR3, as DNA: TGTGCCAGCAGCTTAGATGATTTTGGATTGTCGGCAGATACGCAGTATTTT.

The chain is built from TRBV2 and TRBJ1-6, with unresolved D. Trimming took off 0 bases at V and 8 bases at J, with 8 bases between the two ends. CDR1 and CDR2 from the germline V gene are SNHLY and FYNNEI. This CDR3 contains 14 residues. CDR3 sequence (DNA): TGTGCCAGCAGTGAAGCGGGATCCGATTCACCCCTCCACTTT. It is translated as CASSEAGSDSPLHF.

This chain joins TRBV19 and TRBJ1-5; 10 bases align to TRBD1. This CDR3 has 17 residues. Trimming cost V 4 bases and J 3 bases; bases outside gene matches: 9. Per the germline V gene, CDR1 is LNHDA and CDR2 is SQIVND (reference sequence). In DNA form, the CDR3 reads TGTGCCAGTAGTACTGAGACAGGGGGCGTTGTCAATCAGCCCCAGCATTTT. Translated: CASSTETGGVVNQPQHF.

This chain joins TRBV19 and TRBJ2-2; 7 bases fit TRBD1. V lost 3 bases, J lost 4 bases, and 5 bases stayed unmatched. Germline CDR1 reads LNHDA; CDR2 reads SQIVND (reference sequence). This CDR3 is 15 amino acids long. CDR3 sequence (DNA): TGTGCCAGTAGTATTTGGGGACAGTCCACCGGGGAGCTGTTTTTT. Translating gives CASSIWGQSTGELFF.

V is TRBV7-9 and J is TRBJ1-5, with a tentative D call TRBD1 (5 bases). CDR3 size: 14 residues. V was pared by 3 bases and J by 4 bases, with 10 bases between. CDR1 SEHNR and CDR2 FQNEAQ come from the germline V gene (reference sequence). The DNA of the CDR3 is TGTGCCAGCAGCTTGGCAGGGAAAAATCAGCCCCAGCATTTT. It encodes CASSLAGKNQPQHF.

A note on this clone: Other DNA sequences in the same sample also yield this CDR3. This CDR3 reads CAISESGRGSNQPQHF. CDR3 bases: TGTGCCATCAGTGAGTCAGGGAGGGGGAGCAATCAGCCCCAGCATTTT. The chain uses TRBV10-3 and TRBJ1-5; D may be TRBD1 (6 bases). The germline gives CDR1 ENHRY, CDR2 SYGVKD. V lost 0 bases to trimming and J lost 1 base, with 10 bases between them. The CDR3 covers 16 residues.